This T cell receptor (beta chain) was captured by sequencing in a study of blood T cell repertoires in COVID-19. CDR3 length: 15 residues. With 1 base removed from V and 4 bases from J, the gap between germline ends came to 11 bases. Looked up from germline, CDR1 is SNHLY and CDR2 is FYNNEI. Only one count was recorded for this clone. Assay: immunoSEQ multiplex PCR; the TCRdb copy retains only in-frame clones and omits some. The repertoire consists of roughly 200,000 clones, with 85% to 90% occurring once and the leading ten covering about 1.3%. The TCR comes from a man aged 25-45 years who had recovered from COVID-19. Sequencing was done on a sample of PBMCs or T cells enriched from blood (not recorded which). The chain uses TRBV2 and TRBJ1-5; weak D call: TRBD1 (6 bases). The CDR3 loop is CASSEGDRRNQPQHF. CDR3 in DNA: TGTGCCAGCAGTGAAGGTGACAGGAGAAATCAGCCCCAGCATTTT.